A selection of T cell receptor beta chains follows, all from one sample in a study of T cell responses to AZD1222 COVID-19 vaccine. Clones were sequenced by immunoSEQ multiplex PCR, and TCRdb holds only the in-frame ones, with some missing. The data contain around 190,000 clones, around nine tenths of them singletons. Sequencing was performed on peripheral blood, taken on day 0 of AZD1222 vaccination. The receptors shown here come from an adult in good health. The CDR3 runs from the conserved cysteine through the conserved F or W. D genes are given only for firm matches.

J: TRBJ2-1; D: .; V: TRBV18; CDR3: CASSQRENDYNEQFF
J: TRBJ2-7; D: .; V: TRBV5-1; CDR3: CASSQTGAYEQYF
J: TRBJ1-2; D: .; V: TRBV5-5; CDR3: CASSLVGPGNYGYTF
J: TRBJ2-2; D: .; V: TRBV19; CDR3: CASRVPAGGELFF
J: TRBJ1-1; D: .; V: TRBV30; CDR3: CAWIGWTEAFF
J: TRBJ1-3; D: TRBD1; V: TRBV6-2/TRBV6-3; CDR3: CASSSPGQNPTIYF
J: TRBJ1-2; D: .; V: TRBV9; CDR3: CASSLPGAAPVCF
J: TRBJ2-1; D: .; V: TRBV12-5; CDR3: CASGSQGSYNEQFF
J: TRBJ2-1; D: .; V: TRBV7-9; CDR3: CASSLPPGTYNEQFF
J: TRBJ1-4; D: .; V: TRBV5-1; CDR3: CASSPQSGDEKLFF
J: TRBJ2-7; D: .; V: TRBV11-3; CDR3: CASSKAGEQYF
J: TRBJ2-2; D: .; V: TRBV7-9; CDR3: CASSLQGWTSGELFF
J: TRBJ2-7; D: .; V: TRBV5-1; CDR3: CASSLVVGVGYEQYF
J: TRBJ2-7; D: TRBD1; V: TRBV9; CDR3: CASSLGDRAYEQYF
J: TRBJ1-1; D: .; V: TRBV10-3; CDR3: CAIWSQANTEAFF
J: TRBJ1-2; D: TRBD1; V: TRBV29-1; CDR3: CSVTQGGFDGYTF
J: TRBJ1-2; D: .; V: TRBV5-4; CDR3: CASSFHQGANYGYTF
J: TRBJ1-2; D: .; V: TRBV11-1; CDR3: CASSPQPGTSHGYTF
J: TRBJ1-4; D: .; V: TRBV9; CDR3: CASSVEGGKTSSGEKLFF
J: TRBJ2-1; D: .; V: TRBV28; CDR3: CASSLLNNEQFF
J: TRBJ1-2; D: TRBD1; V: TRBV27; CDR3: CASSQGAKYGYTF
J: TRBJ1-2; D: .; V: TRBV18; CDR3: CASSPGSSGGYTF
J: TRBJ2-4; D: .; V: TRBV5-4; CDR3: CASSGRDSQGTQLAKNIQYF
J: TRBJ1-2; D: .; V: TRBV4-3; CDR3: CASSQVRGSGYTF
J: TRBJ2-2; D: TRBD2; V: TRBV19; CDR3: CASTTSANTGELFF
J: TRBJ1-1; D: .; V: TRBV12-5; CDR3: CASALGRGEGTEAFF
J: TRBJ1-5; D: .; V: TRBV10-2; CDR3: CASVDLLQQPQHF
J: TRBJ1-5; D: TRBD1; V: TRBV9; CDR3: CASSDGQGASNQPQHF
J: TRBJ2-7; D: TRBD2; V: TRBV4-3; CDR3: CASSQDHTSGGGEQYF
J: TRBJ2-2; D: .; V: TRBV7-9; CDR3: CASSLAGVTGELFF
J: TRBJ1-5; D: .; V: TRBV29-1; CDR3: CSSWGQRDAHNQPQHF